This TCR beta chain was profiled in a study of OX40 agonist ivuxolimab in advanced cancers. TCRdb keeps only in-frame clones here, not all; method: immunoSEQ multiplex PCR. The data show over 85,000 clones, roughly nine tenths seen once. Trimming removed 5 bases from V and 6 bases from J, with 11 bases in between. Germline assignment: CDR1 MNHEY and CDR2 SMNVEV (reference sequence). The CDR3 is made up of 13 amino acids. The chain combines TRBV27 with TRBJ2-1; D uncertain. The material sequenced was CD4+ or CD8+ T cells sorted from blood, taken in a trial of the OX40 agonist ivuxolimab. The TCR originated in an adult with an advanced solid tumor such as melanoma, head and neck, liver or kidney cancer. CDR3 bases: TGTGCCAGCAGTCCGTCCACTATCAATGAGCAGTTCTTC. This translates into CASSPSTINEQFF.